The TCR beta chain described here comes from a study of blood T cell repertoires in COVID-19. At the level of the study: Specimens from acute and convalescent COVID-19 originated in the United States, Italy and Spain. PBMCs, B-cell-depleted T cells, or T cells were the source of the cDNA or gDNA that made up the material.

Libraries were prepared by immunoSEQ multiplex PCR; TCRdb keeps only in-frame clonotypes and omits some of them. The data contain approximately 200,000 clones, approximately 89% of them singletons. Between the trimmed V and J ends, which lost 2 bases and 1 base, there was a span of 11 bases. The germline CDR1 and CDR2 sequences are KGHSH and LQKENI. CDR3 length equals 15 residues. Sequenced material: peripheral blood. The sequence came from a woman in her twenties or thirties with acute or convalescent COVID-19. The J gene is TRBJ2-5, the V gene TRBV18, with D possibly matching TRBD1 (5 bases). Here the CDR3 DNA reads TGTGCCAGCTCACCAAGGGGTGGCCTCCAAGAGACCCAGTACTTC. Its protein is CASSPRGGLQETQYF.